One sample yielded the 8 T cell receptor beta chains listed below, sequenced in a study of T cell repertoires in cytomegalovirus infection. TCRdb re-called the reads with MiXCR, one entry per CDR3 protein. Altogether 250,000 to 300,000 distinct CDR3 sequences are present, over 15% being singletons, with the ten largest covering around half. The source material was CD8+ T cells from PBMCs. These receptors originate from a human donor in good health (CMV status not recorded). Some clones in this sample may be carry-over from other donors' samples.

This clonotype was seen more than once but under ten times. The V and J genes are TRBV5-6 and TRBJ2-4; D uncertain. This CDR3 has 16 residues. V shed 0 bases and J shed 0 bases, with 10 bases lying between them. Germline V gene lookup returns CDR1 SGHDT and CDR2 YYEEEE. DNA of the CDR3: TGTGCCAGCAGCTTGGCCACCCAGCTAGCCAAAAACATTCAGTACTTC. As protein: CASSLATQLAKNIQYF.

The rearrangement joins TRBV7-9 to TRBJ2-1, with 10 bases matching TRBD2. V lost 6 bases, J lost 3 bases, and 2 bases stayed unmatched. Germline CDR1 is SEHNR and CDR2 is FQNEAQ (reference sequence). The CDR3 is 14 residues long. CDR3 bases: TGTGCCAGCAGATCTAGCGGGGGCTACAATGAGCAGTTCTTC. Translation: CASRSSGGYNEQFF. Full variable domain (outside the CDR3, taken from reference TRBV7-9 and TRBJ2-1): DTGVSQNPRHKITKRGQNVTFRCDPISEHNRLYWYRQTLGQGPEFLTYFQNEAQLEKSRLLSDRFSAERPKGSFSTLEIQRTEQGDSAMYLCASRSSGGYNEQFFGPGTRLTVL.

This clonotype has ten or more counts. At one end the junction does not follow the germline gene, possibly because of a read error. Here the CDR3 DNA reads TGTGCTAGCAGTCCTAGCGGGGGGCCCAGCTCCTACAATGAGCAGTTCTTC. It yields the protein CASSPSGGPSSYNEQFF. The gene calls are TRBV7-7 and TRBJ2-1; 11 bases align to TRBD2. Germline V gene data show CDR1 as SSHAT and CDR2 as FNYEAQ (reference sequence). The CDR3 runs 17 residues.

The chain is built from TRBV7-9 and TRBJ2-1; the D is unclear. Germline CDR1 is SEHNR and CDR2 is FQNEAQ (reference sequence). This CDR3 is 16 amino acids long. The V and J ends lost 1 base and 0 bases respectively, with 10 bases between them. The CDR3 bases are TGTGCCAGCAGCTTAGATGTAGCAAGCTCCTACAATGAGCAGTTCTTC. This gives the protein CASSLDVASSYNEQFF.

This clonotype has a handful of counts. V and J are TRBV7-9 and TRBJ1-1; maybe TRBD1 (5 bases). The V gene's germline CDR1 is SEHNR and CDR2 FQNEAQ (reference sequence). Trimming cost V 8 bases and J 1 base, with 23 bases left between them. The CDR3 covers 17 residues. The CDR3 DNA reads as TGTGCCAGCCAGATAGGGCCCGTCGCAGGGTGGAACACTGAAGCTTTCTTT. It codes for CASQIGPVAGWNTEAFF.

In nucleotides, the CDR3 is TGTGCCAGCAGCCAAGGAGGGTTCTACGAGCAGTACTTC. Encoded protein: CASSQGGFYEQYF. The chain couples TRBV14 to TRBJ2-7, with a tentative D call TRBD2 (5 bases). This CDR3 is 13 amino acids long. The ends were cut back, 1 base at V and 3 bases at J, with 7 bases in the middle. Germline-derived CDR1 and CDR2 are SGHDN and FVKESK. The full variable domain, completed using reference TRBV14 and TRBJ2-7, is EAGVTQFPSHSVIEKGQTVTLRCDPISGHDNLYWYRRVMGKEIKFLLHFVKESKQDESGMPNNRFLAERTGGTYSTLKVQPAELEDSGVYFCASSQGGFYEQYFGPGTRLTVT.

V is TRBV20-1 and J is TRBJ2-7; D gene ambiguous. Deletions cut 1 base from V and 0 bases from J, with 13 bases between. Looked up from germline, CDR1 is DFQATT and CDR2 is SNEGSKA (reference sequence). CDR3 length equals 15 residues. CDR3 amino acids: CSARVYLESSYEQYF. The DNA of the CDR3 is TGCAGTGCTAGAGTCTACTTGGAGAGCTCCTACGAGCAGTACTTC.

The rearrangement links TRBV20-1 to TRBJ2-5, with 11 bases identical to TRBD2. From germline, CDR1 is DFQATT and CDR2 SNEGSKA (reference sequence). The J segment lost 7 bases and the V segment lost 6 bases, leaving 19 bases of the junction unmatched. This CDR3 region has 17 residues. The CDR3 sequence is CSATAHRLAGTSGTQYF. CDR3 DNA: TGCAGTGCCACCGCGCACCGACTAGCGGGGACCTCGGGGACCCAGTACTTC.